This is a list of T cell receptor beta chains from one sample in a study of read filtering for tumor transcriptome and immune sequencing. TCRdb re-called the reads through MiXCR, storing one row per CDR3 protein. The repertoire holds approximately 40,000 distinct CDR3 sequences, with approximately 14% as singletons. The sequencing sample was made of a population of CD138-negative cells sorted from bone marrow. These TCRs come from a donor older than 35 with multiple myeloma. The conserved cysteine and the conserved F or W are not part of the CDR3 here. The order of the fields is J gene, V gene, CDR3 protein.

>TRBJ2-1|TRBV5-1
ASSLGGGSYNEQF
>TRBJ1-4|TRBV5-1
ASSSQGATANEKLF
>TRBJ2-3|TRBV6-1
ASSPPGLGTDTQY
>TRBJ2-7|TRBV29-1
SAGDTKYEQY
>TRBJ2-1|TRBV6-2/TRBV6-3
ASSWRRSSNEQF
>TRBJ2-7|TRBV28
ASSRDRTYEQY
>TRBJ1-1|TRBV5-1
ASSWGSTDTEAF
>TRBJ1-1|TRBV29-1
SVVLTGSGNTEAF
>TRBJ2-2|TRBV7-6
ASSFQRNTGELF
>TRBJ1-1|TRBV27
ASSLRGQTNTEAF
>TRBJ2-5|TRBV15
ATSRDPKETQY
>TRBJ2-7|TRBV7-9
ASSSGLAGVEQY
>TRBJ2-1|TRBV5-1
ASSLTSGNSYNEQF
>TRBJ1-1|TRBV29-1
SVSGQDYTEAF
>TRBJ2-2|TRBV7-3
ASSPSKGGELF
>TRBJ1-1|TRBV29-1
SVDLSNTEAF
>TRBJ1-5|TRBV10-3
AISDLGLNNQPQH
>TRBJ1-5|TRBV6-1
ASSERGGIQPQH
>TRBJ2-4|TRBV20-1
SAPLRGAKNIQY
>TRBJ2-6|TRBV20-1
SGRGANVLT
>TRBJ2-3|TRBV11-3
ASSLRSGLSTDTQY
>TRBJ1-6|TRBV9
ASSVQPAQGLSNSPLH
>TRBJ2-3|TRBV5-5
ASSLQTSTDTQY
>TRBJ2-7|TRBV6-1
ASSDRDYEQY
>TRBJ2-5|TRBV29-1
SVGISAQETQY
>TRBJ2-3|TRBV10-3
AIRDGTRASTDTQY
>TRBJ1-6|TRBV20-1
SASVRRSYNSPLH
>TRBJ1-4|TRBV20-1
SARGGNEKLF
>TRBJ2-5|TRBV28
ASAFALRRPQY
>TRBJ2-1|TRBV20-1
SGRILSGQF
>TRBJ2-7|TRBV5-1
ASNSDKSSYEQY
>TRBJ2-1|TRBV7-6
ASRNGGYRGEQF
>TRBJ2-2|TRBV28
AKKDSNTGGLF
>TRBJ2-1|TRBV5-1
AIDYRGPAYNEQF
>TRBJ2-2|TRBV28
ASSLSQGAGTRELF
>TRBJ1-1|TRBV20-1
SATTGVAEAF
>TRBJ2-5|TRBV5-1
ASSFDSGTWETQY
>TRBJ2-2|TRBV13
ASSPLPGQPSNTGELF
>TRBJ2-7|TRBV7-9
ASSTSGSSYEQY
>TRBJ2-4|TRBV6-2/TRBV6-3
ASRAAIAKNIQY
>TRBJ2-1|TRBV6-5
ASSTGTSGSYNEQF
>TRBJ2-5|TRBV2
ASSEPNQETQY
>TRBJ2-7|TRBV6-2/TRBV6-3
ASSYARDRVFEQY
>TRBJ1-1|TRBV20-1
SARARGAVNTEAF
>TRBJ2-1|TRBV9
ASSALRASIYNEQF
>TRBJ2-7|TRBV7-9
ASKPQGSSYEQY
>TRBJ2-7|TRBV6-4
ASSPRDTPREQY
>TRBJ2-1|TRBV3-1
ASSQDSLAGDEQF
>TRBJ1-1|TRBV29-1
SVGDRPTEAF
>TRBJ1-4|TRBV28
ASSRGGPKEKLF